This T cell receptor beta chain was obtained from a study of regulatory T cells in long-lasting Graves disease. Study context: The term persistent Graves' disease signified upward of 5 years on antithyroid drugs with positive TSH receptor antibodies.

Remarks on this clonotype: Its specificity is not known. This may come from a read error, since a much larger clone is one base off.

This CDR3 region has 14 residues. Germline CDR1 MDHEN, CDR2 SYDVKM. Study conclusions and caveats: Possibly, too few samples lowered accuracy. Relative to new patients (under 1,000), persistent patients exhibited greater sharing of public clonotypes (over 2,500).

The sample's time point: persistent/refractory GD, antithyroid drugs over 5 years with positive TRAb. RNA extracted from PBMCs served as the sequencing template. Sequencing libraries for TCR beta were prepared with iRepertoire HTBI primers and Arm-PCR of CDR3 regions. TCRdb reprocessed the multiplex PCR reads via MiXCR and lists one record per CDR3 protein. The sample records a few hundred thousand distinct CDR3 sequences, approximately 23% being singletons. This TCR came from a woman aged 35 to 49 with Graves disease. The chain is built from TRBV28 and TRBJ2-7; TRBD1 matches at 9 bases. The material sequenced was peripheral blood mononuclear cells (PBMCs), taken when the disease was refractory, from a patient treated with antithyroid drugs. The CDR3 DNA sequence: TGTGCCAGCAGTTACTGGGACAGGGAGGAAGAGCGGTACTTC. It yields the protein CASSYWDREEERYF.